This TCR beta chain was sequenced in a study of cytomegalovirus exposure and HLA in healthy donors. Study background: The same platform was used for the 90 to 150 validation repertoires as for the 600 to 700 first-cohort repertoires, as reported in a later analysis.

Sequencing was performed with immunoSEQ multiplex PCR; in TCRdb, only in-frame clones are kept and a portion is missing. The data show 250,000 to 300,000 clones, with around 87% seen just once and less than 0.4% held by the top ten. Notes on the study in general: The classifier, whose performance was assessed in both the original and validation cohorts, reportedly diagnosed cytomegalovirus status with high specificity and sensitivity. It was confirmed in vitro that a few of the CMV-associated chains were specific for CMV antigens.

About this clone itself: Its antigen is as yet unknown. This same CDR3 is encoded by further DNA sequences in the sample.

This CDR3 contains 13 residues. CDR1 is SEHNR, CDR2 FQNEAQ, per germline (reference sequence). Trimming removed 1 base at V and 7 bases at J, with 8 bases between. This TCR derives from a woman under 30 in good health and CMV-seronegative. The rearrangement links TRBV7-9 to TRBJ1-5; D not certain. Sequenced material: PBMCs. The CDR3 is CASSLGGAQPQHF. CDR3 sequence (DNA): TGTGCCAGCAGCTTAGGTGGAGCGCAGCCCCAGCATTTT.